Below, 26 T cell receptor beta chains from the same sample are listed, as sequenced in a study of cytomegalovirus exposure and HLA in healthy donors. The PCR ran on 60 Vbeta and 13 Jbeta primers. Measured with immunoSEQ multiplex PCR; TCRdb has only the in-frame clones, and not every one. The table shows some 200,000 clones, with more than 80% occurring only once. Sequencing was performed on PBMCs. These receptors all come from a woman between 50 and 59 years old in good health and CMV-seropositive.

With respect to this clone: In the same sample, other DNA sequences code for this CDR3. The chain has TRBV6-5 and TRBJ1-1; D perhaps matches TRBD1 (5 bases). The CDR3 loop spans 13 amino acids. CDR1 is MNHEY, CDR2 SVGAGI, per germline. V gave up 5 bases and J gave up 7 bases, with 14 bases separating them. The CDR3, as DNA: TGTGCCAGCAGTGAGGTCAGGGCCGGTGAAGCTTTCTTT. Its translation: CASSEVRAGEAFF.

The genes are TRBV5-6 and TRBJ2-7; 13 bases are a match to TRBD2. V lost 4 bases and J lost 3; bases outside the gene matches: 7. Per germline, CDR1 SGHDT and CDR2 YYEEEE. The CDR3 runs 16 residues. The CDR3 reads CASSHLLAGGNYEQYF. Written as DNA, the CDR3 is TGTGCCAGCAGCCACCTACTAGCGGGGGGGAACTACGAGCAGTACTTC.

This chain joins TRBV2 and TRBJ2-5; TRBD2 aligns across 9 bases. CDR1 is SNHLY and CDR2 is FYNNEI in the germline V gene. CDR3 length: 15 amino acids. The V and J ends lost 3 bases and 5 bases, in that order; junction bases with no gene match: 7. DNA of the CDR3: TGTGCCAGCAGTGATGGGCGGGGGGGCAGTGAGACCCAGTACTTC. Translation: CASSDGRGGSETQYF.

V and J are TRBV30 and TRBJ2-7; 7 bases agree with TRBD1. The CDR3 length is 14 residues. V was clipped by 1 base and J by 6 bases; unmatched bases: 9. Germline V gene sequence: CDR1 GTSNPN, CDR2 SVGIG (reference sequence). The CDR3 loop is CAWSAYRGYSEQYF. The CDR3 DNA sequence: TGTGCCTGGAGTGCCTACAGGGGATATTCCGAGCAGTACTTC.

The chain links TRBV5-6 to TRBJ2-2; TRBD2 agrees at 13 bases. The ends lost 4 bases at V and 7 bases at J; junction bases unmatched: 4. Germline CDR1 SGHDT, CDR2 YYEEEE. The CDR3 sequence is 15 residues long. CDR3 region: CASSPRLAGGGELFF. The CDR3 region has the DNA TGTGCCAGCAGCCCTCGACTAGCGGGGGGCGGGGAGCTGTTTTTT.

The rearrangement uses TRBV4-3 and TRBJ2-3; D gene ambiguous. The CDR3 loop spans 16 amino acids. Germline V gene data show CDR1 as LGHNA and CDR2 as YSLEER. V dropped 5 bases and J dropped 0 bases, with 15 bases sitting between them. The CDR3 DNA reads TGCGCCAGCAGCTACGACTCCGCAGCTAGCACAGATACGCAGTATTTT. Translating it yields CASSYDSAASTDTQYF.

V usage is TRBV7-2 and J usage is TRBJ2-2; 12 bases align to TRBD2. Germline values: CDR1 SGHTA, CDR2 FQGNSA. The CDR3 runs 18 residues. With V trimmed by 2 bases and J by 5 bases, 9 bases remained unmatched. CDR3 nucleotide sequence: TGTGCCAGCAGCTTATGGGCTAGCGGGGGGGTTGGAACCGGGGAGCTGTTTTTT. Amino acid sequence: CASSLWASGGVGTGELFF.

J is TRBJ2-7 and V is TRBV7-9; 7 bases align to TRBD1. This CDR3 is 12 amino acids long. The trim removed 5 bases at V and 5 bases at J, leaving 3 bases unmatched. From germline, CDR1 is SEHNR and CDR2 FQNEAQ (reference sequence). The DNA for the CDR3 is TGTGCCAGCAGCGACAGGGTGCACGAGCAGTACTTC. Translated: CASSDRVHEQYF.

DNA of the CDR3: TGTGCCAGCAGCTTGGCACAGGGAAATTCACCCCTCCACTTT. Residues: CASSLAQGNSPLHF. The rearrangement links TRBV5-4 to TRBJ1-6; weak D call: TRBD1 (6 bases). CDR3 size: 14 residues. V was cut by 0 bases and J by 7 bases, with 8 bases left in between. Per germline, CDR1 SGHNT and CDR2 YYREEE (reference sequence).

The chain has TRBV4-2 and TRBJ1-6; D may be TRBD1 (6 bases). V lost 0 bases to trimming and J lost 2 bases, with 14 bases between them. The germline gives CDR1 LGHNA, CDR2 YNFKEQ. CDR3 length equals 18 residues. The CDR3 sequence: CASSQEPGGRAYNSPLHF. Written as DNA, the CDR3 is TGTGCCAGCAGCCAAGAACCTGGGGGCCGCGCCTATAATTCACCCCTCCACTTT.

This clone was recorded only once. The V call is TRBV5-1, the J call TRBJ2-3, with 8 bases matching TRBD2. The CDR3 is made up of 17 amino acids. CDR1 is SGHRS and CDR2 is YFSETQ in the germline V gene. V trimming: 1 base; J trimming: 4 bases; junction bases outside the gene matches: 11. The CDR3 DNA sequence: TGCGCCAGCAGCTTGTTCACTAGCGGTATGAGGGCAGATACGCAGTATTTT. Protein sequence: CASSLFTSGMRADTQYF.

This chain connects TRBV6-5 to TRBJ2-1; 7 bases match TRBD2. CDR1 MNHEY and CDR2 SVGAGI come from the germline V gene. V dropped 6 bases and J dropped 6; count of bases not matched to a gene: 5. The length of the CDR3 is 13 residues. CDR3 coding DNA: TGTGCCAGCAGCCCATGGGGGGGCAATGAGCAGTTCTTC. Encoded protein: CASSPWGGNEQFF.

This clone has a single count. One end of the junction fails to match germline, which may point to a read error. The chain has TRBV10-3 and TRBJ2-3; weak D call: TRBD1 (8 bases). The CDR3 runs 16 residues. Germline assignment: CDR1 ENHRY and CDR2 SYGVKD. The CDR3 spells CASSELQGGKTDTQYF. The CDR3, as DNA: TGTGCCAGCAGTGAATTACAGGGGGGGAAAACAGATACGCAGTATTTT.

The CDR3 nucleotides are TGTGCCAGCAGCTCAACCGGGGAGCTGTTTTTT. This encodes CASSSTGELFF. The chain recombines TRBV7-6 with TRBJ2-2; D not resolved. Trimming left V 4 bases short and J 5 bases short, with 2 bases between. Germline CDR1 is SGHVS and CDR2 is FNYEAQ. CDR3 length equals 11 residues.

The rearrangement joins TRBV9 to TRBJ2-1, with 9 bases lining up with TRBD2. Trimming cost V 2 bases and J 5 bases; bases outside gene matches: 8. The CDR3 has 16 amino acids. Germline V gene lookup returns CDR1 SGDLS and CDR2 YYNGEE. Written as DNA, the CDR3 is TGTGCCAGCAGCGTGGGCGGCGGGGGGGAAAACAATGAGCAGTTCTTC. Residues: CASSVGGGGENNEQFF.

The J gene is TRBJ1-5, the V gene TRBV4-3, with D hard to call. Trimming shortened V by 3 bases and J by 7 bases, and 10 bases separated the two germline ends. Germline V gives CDR1 LGHNA, CDR2 YSLEER. The CDR3 has 13 amino acids. The CDR3 spells CASSQRVGQPQHF. The CDR3 coding sequence is TGCGCCAGCAGCCAGAGGGTGGGCCAGCCCCAGCATTTT.

The J gene is TRBJ2-1, the V gene TRBV7-3; a possible D gene is TRBD1 (5 bases). Germline V gene data show CDR1 as SGHTA and CDR2 as FQGTGA. Trimming took 6 bases from V and 4 from J, leaving 13 bases between them. This CDR3 contains 14 residues. The CDR3 sequence: CASSLGARYNEQFF. For the CDR3, the DNA is TGTGCCAGCAGTCTAGGGGCACGGTACAATGAGCAGTTCTTC.

V is TRBV30 and J is TRBJ2-3, with TRBD2 matching 10 bases. The CDR3 consists of 16 residues. The V gene's germline CDR1 is GTSNPN and CDR2 SVGIG (reference sequence). V lost 2 bases, J lost 5 bases, and 10 bases stayed unmatched. CDR3 residues: CAWSPERGGARDTQYF. For the CDR3, the DNA is TGTGCCTGGAGTCCCGAGCGGGGGGGGGCTAGAGATACGCAGTATTTT.

The chain combines TRBV5-4 with TRBJ2-7; maybe TRBD1 (6 bases). The CDR3 runs to 13 residues. V was clipped by 2 bases and J by 3 bases, with 9 bases between them. Germline loops: CDR1 SGHNT, CDR2 YYREEE (reference sequence). CDR3 in DNA: TGTGCCAGCAGCTTACAGGGAAACTACGAGCAGTACTTC. This sequence encodes CASSLQGNYEQYF. The entire variable domain, with the rest obtained from reference TRBV5-4 and TRBJ2-7, is as follows: ETGVTQSPTHLIKTRGQQVTLRCSSQSGHNTVSWYQQALGQGPQFIFQYYREEENGRGNFPPRFSGLQFPNYSSELNVNALELDDSALYLCASSLQGNYEQYFGPGTRLTVT.

This chain connects TRBV7-8 to TRBJ2-5; D may be TRBD2 (5 bases). CDR3 length: 14 residues. With 4 bases removed from V and 4 bases from J, the gap between germline ends came to 13 bases. From germline, CDR1 is SGHVS and CDR2 FQNEAQ. As DNA, the CDR3 is TGTGCCAGCAGCTCCTATGACCGGGGAGAGACCCAGTACTTC. This translates into CASSSYDRGETQYF. The full variable domain, with the rest looked up from reference TRBV7-8 and TRBJ2-5, is GAGVSQSPRYKVAKRGQDVALRCDPISGHVSLFWYQQALGQGPEFLTYFQNEAQLDKSGLPSDRFFAERPEGSVSTLKIQRTQQEDSAVYLCASSSYDRGETQYFGPGTRLLVL.

V is TRBV5-4 and J is TRBJ2-5; TRBD1 matches at 7 bases. The end of the DNA fits TRBJ2-7 better, so the J call may be wrong. Looked up from germline, CDR1 is SGHNT and CDR2 is YYREEE (reference sequence). This CDR3 is 14 amino acids long. The CDR3 here is CASSFRTGNYEQYF. The CDR3 coding sequence is TGTGCCAGCAGCTTCAGGACAGGTAACTACGAGCAGTACTTC.

The rearrangement uses TRBV4-3 and TRBJ1-5, with 8 bases identical to TRBD1. This CDR3 region has 14 residues. Germline V gene data show CDR1 as LGHNA and CDR2 as YSLEER. The V and J ends lost 3 bases and 2 bases, in that order; junction bases with no gene match: 0. For the CDR3, the DNA is TGCGCCAGCAGCCAGGACAGGGGCAATCAGCCCCAGCATTTT. Residues: CASSQDRGNQPQHF.

The chain combines TRBV7-8 with TRBJ2-7; D is possibly TRBD1 (5 bases). The CDR3 covers 14 residues. Trimming took off 1 base at V and 3 bases at J, with 10 bases between the two ends. The germline V gene has CDR1 SGHVS and CDR2 FQNEAQ. The CDR3 loop is CASSLVDRNYEQYF. CDR3 in DNA: TGTGCCAGCAGCTTAGTTGACAGAAACTACGAGCAGTACTTC. Based on the CDR3 plus reference TRBV7-8 and TRBJ2-7, the full variable domain is GAGVSQSPRYKVAKRGQDVALRCDPISGHVSLFWYQQALGQGPEFLTYFQNEAQLDKSGLPSDRFFAERPEGSVSTLKIQRTQQEDSAVYLCASSLVDRNYEQYFGPGTRLTVT.

The V call is TRBV13, the J call TRBJ2-1; D call uncertain. CDR1 and CDR2 (germline): PRHDT, FYEKMQ (reference sequence). The ends were cut back, 3 bases at V and 6 bases at J, with 3 bases in the middle. CDR3 size: 11 residues. In DNA, the CDR3 is TGTGCCAGCAGCTTTAGCAATGAGCAGTTCTTC. It translates to CASSFSNEQFF.

CDR3 coding DNA: TGTGCCTGGAGTAAGGGGACAGGCACAGATACGCAGTATTTT. Translating it yields CAWSKGTGTDTQYF. The gene calls are TRBV30 and TRBJ2-3; 7 bases are shared with TRBD1. There are 14 residues in the CDR3. CDR1 and CDR2 from the germline V gene are GTSNPN and SVGIG (reference sequence). The junction had 3 bases not matched to a gene; V was cut back by 2 bases and J by 1 base.

Ten or more counts support this clone. V and J are TRBV9 and TRBJ1-3, with 11 positions matching TRBD1. The germline CDR1 and CDR2 sequences are SGDLS and YYNGEE. The V and J ends lost 7 bases and 6 bases, in that order; junction bases with no gene match: 6. The CDR3 is 14 residues long. The CDR3 sequence: CASGPGQGVNTIYF. In nucleotides, the CDR3 is TGTGCCAGCGGGCCGGGACAGGGGGTAAACACCATATATTTT.